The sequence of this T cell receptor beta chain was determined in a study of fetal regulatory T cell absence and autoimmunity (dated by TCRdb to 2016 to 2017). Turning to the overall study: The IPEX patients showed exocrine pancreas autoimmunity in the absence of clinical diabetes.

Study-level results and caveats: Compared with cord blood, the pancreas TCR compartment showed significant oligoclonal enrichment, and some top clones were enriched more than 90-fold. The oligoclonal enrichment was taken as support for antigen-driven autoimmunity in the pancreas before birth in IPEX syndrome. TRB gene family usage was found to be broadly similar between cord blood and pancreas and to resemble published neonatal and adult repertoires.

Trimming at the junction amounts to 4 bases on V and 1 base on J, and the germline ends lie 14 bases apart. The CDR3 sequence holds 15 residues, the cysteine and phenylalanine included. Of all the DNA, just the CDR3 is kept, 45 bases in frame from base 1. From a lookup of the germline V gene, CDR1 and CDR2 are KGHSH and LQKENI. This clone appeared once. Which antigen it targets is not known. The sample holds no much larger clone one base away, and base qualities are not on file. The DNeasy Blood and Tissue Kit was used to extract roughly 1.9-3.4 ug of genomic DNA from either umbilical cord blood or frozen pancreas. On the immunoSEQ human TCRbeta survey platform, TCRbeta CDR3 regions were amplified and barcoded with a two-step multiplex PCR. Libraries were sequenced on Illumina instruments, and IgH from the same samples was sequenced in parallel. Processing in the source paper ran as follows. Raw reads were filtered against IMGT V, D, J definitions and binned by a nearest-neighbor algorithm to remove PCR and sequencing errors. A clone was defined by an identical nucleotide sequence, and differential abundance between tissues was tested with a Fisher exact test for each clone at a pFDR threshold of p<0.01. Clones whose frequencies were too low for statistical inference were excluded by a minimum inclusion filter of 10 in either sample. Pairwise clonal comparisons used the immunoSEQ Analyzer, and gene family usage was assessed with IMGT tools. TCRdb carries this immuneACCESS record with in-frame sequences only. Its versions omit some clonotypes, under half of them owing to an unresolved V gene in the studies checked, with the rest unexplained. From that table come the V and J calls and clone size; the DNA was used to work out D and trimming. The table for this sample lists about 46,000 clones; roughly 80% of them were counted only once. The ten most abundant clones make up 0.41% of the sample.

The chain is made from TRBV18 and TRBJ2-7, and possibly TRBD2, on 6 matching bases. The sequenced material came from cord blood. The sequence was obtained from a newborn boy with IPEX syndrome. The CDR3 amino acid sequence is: CASSLQALASYEQYF. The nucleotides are TGTGCCAGCTCACTACAGGCACTAGCATCCTACGAGCAGTACTTC.